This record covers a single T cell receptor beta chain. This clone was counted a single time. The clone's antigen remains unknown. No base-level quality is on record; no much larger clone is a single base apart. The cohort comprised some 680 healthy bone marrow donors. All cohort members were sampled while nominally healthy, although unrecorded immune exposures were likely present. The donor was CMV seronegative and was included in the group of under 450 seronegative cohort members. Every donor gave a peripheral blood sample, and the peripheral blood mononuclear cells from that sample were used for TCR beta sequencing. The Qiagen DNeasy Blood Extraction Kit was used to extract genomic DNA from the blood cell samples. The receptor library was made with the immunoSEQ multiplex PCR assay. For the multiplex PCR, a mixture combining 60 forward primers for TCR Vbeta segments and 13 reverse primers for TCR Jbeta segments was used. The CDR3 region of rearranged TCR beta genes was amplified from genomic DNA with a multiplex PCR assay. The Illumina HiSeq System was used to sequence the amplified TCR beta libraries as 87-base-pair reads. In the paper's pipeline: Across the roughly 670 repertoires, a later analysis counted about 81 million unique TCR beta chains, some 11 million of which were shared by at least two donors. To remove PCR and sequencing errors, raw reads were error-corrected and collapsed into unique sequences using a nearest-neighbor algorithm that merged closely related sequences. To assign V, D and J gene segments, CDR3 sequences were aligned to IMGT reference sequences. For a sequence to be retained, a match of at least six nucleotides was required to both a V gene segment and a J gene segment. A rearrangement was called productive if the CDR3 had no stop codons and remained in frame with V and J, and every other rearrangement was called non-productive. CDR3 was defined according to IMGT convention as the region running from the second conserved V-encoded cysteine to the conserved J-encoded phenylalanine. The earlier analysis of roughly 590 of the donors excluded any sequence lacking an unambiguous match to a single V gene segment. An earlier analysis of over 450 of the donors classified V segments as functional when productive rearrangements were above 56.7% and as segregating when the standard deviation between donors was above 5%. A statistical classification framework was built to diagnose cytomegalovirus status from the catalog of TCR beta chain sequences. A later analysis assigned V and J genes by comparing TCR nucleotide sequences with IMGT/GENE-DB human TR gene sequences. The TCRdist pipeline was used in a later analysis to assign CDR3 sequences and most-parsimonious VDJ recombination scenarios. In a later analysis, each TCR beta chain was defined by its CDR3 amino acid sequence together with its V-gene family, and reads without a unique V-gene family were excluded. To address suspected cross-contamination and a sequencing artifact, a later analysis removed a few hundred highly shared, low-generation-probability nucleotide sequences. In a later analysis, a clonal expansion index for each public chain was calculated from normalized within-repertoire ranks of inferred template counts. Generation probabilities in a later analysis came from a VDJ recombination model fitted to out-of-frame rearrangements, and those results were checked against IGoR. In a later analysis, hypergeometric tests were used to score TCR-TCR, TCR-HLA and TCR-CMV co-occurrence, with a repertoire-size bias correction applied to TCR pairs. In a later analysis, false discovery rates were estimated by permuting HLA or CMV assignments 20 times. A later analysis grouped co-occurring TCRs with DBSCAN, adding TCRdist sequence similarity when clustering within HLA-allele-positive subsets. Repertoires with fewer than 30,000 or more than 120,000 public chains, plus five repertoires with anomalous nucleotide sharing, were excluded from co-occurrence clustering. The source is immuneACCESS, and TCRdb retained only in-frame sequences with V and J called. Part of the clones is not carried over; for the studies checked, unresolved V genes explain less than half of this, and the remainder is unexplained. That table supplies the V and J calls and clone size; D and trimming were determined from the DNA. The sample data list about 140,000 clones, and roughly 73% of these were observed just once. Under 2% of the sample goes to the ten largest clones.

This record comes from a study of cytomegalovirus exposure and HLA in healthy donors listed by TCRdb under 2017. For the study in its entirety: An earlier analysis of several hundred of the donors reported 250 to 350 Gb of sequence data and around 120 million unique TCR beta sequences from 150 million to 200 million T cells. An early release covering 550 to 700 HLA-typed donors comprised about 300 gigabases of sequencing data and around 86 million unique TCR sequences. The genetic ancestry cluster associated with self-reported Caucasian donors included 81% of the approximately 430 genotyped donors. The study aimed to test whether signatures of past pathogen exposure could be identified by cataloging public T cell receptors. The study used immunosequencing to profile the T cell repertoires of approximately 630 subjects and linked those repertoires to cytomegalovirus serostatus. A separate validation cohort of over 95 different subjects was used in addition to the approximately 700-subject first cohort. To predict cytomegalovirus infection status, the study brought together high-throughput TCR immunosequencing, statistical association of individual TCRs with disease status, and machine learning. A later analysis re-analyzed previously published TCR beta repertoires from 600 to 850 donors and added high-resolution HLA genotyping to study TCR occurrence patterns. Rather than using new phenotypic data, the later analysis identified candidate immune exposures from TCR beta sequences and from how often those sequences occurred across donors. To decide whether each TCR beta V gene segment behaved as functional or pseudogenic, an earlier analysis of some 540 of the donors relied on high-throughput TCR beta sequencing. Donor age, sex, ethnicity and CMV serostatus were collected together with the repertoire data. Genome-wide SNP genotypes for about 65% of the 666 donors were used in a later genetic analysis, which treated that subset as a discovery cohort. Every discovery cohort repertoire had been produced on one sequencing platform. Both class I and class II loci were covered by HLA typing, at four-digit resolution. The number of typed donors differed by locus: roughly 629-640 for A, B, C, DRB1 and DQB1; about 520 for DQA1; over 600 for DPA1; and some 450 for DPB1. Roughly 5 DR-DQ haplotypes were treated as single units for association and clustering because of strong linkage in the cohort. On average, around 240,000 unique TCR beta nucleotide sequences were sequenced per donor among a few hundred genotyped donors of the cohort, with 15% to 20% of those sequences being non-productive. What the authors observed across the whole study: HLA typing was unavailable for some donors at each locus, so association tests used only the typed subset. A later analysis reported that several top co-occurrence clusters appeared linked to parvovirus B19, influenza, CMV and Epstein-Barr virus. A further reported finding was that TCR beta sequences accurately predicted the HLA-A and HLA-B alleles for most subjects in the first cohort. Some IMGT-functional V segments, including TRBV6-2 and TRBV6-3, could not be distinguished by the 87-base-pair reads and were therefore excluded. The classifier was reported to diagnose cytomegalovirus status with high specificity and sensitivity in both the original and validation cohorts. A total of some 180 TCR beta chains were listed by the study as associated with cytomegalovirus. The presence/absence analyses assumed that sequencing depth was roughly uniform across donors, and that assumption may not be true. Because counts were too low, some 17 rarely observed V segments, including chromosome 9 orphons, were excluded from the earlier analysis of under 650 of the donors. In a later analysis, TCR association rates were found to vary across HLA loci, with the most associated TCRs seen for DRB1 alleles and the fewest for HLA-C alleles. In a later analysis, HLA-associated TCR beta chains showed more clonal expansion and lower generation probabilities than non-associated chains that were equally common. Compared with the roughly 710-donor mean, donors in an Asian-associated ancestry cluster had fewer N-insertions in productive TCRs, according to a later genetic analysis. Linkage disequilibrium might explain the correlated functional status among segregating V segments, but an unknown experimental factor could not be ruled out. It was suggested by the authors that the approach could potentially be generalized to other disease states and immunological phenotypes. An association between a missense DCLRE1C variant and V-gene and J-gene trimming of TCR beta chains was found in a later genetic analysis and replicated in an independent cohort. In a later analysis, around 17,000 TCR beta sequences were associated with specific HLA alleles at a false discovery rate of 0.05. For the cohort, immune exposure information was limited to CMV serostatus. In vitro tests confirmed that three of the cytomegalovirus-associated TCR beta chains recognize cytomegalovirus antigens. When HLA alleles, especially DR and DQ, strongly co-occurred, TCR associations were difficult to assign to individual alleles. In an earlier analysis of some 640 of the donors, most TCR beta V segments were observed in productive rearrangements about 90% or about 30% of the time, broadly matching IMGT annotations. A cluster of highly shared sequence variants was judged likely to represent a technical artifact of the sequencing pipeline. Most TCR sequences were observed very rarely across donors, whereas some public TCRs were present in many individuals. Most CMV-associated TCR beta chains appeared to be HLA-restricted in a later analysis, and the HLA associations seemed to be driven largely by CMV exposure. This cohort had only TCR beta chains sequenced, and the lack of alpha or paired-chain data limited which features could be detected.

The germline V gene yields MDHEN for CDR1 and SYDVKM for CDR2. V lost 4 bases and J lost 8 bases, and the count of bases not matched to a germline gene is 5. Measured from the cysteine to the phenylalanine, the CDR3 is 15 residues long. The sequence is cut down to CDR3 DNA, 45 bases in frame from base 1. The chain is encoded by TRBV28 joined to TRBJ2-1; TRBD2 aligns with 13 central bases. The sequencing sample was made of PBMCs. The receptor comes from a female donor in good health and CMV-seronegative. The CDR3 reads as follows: CASSSTSGRFDEQFF. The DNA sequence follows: TGTGCCAGCAGTTCGACTAGCGGGAGGTTTGATGAGCAGTTCTTC.